This T cell receptor (beta chain) comes out of a study of shared clonotypes between healthy human individuals. Study-level background: With ages of 18 to 49, the donors were two women and a few men. Per donor, three plates held CD4 naive cells, three held CD4 memory, two held CD8 naive and one held CD8 memory. The study's findings and limits: Some clonotypes were shared by all four sorted-subset donors, while others were not shared. The non-shared ones had lower generation probabilities than the shared ones.

As to this clone: The antigen is unknown.

Generated by immunoSEQ multiplex PCR, the TCRdb table keeps only in-frame clones and is missing some. The sample lists roughly 2.5 million clones, around nine tenths occurring once. Per germline, CDR1 SGHAT and CDR2 FQNNGV. The CDR3 totals 12 residues. V lost 1 base and J lost 10, with 8 bases in between. The chain employs TRBV11-2 and TRBJ2-1; D not resolved. The receptor was isolated from a man aged 18-30 years in good health. The sequenced sample was naive CD4+ T cells sorted from blood. Subset defined: CD45RA+ positively selected. This CDR3 reads CASSLVLGEQFF. DNA for the CDR3: TGTGCCAGCAGCTTAGTTCTGGGAGAGCAGTTCTTC.